The rows below give T cell receptor beta chains drawn from one sample of a study of technical replicates of blood from several donors. The assay was immunoSEQ multiplex PCR, and TCRdb's table has in-frame clones only and misses some. The sample lists 99,000 or so clones, about 95% occurring once. What was sequenced was T cells isolated from PBMCs. The receptors were gathered from a human donor in good health. Each CDR3 is given with its conserved first and last residue. A D gene is named only where the DNA matches it firmly. Only some rows state a clone size, as once, few, many or a class for expanded clones.

v_gene	d_gene	abundance	j_gene	CDR3aa	CDR3nt
TRBV5-1	NA	NA	TRBJ2-7	CASSFRGPSYEQYF	TGCGCCAGCAGCTTTAGGGGCCCGTCCTACGAGCAGTACTTC
TRBV7-2	TRBD1	NA	TRBJ2-7	CASSQRGQGLTYEQYF	TGTGCCAGCAGCCAACGCGGACAGGGTCTAACCTACGAGCAGTACTTC
TRBV6-6	TRBD1	NA	TRBJ1-3	CASSGPGGENTIYF	TGTGCCAGCAGTGGTCCAGGGGGAGAAAACACCATATATTTT
TRBV28	NA	NA	TRBJ1-1	CASSLAVSGRVHTEAFF	TGTGCCAGCAGTTTAGCCGTTTCGGGTCGGGTGCACACTGAAGCTTTCTTT
TRBV5-1	NA	NA	TRBJ1-4	CASNRGEPNEKLFF	TGCGCCTCAAACCGGGGGGAGCCGAATGAAAAACTGTTTTTT
TRBV11-2	NA	NA	TRBJ1-2	CASSLFSLIRDTESGYTF	TGTGCCAGCAGCTTATTCTCTCTCATCAGGGATACTGAGAGCGGCTACACCTTC
TRBV5-1	TRBD1	NA	TRBJ2-1	CASRATGGKDEQFF	TGCGCCAGCAGAGCGACAGGGGGCAAGGATGAGCAGTTCTTC
TRBV14	TRBD1	NA	TRBJ1-3	CASSPGTGRNTIYF	TGTGCCAGCAGCCCGGGGACAGGGAGAAACACCATATATTTT
TRBV14	NA	NA	TRBJ1-1	CASSYTLNTEAFF	TGTGCCAGCAGCTACACACTGAACACTGAAGCTTTCTTT
TRBV21-1	NA	NA	TRBJ2-7	CASRSPGQLAYEQYF	TGTGCCAGCAGGTCCCCGGGACAACTTGCCTACGAGCAGTACTTC
TRBV7-9	NA	NA	TRBJ2-7	CASSLSTRGSYEQYF	TGTGCCAGCAGCTTGTCGACCCGGGGATCCTACGAGCAGTACTTC
TRBV5-4	TRBD2	NA	TRBJ2-3	CASSSRVAGPRGSTDTQYF	TGTGCCAGCAGCTCCCGGGTAGCGGGGCCGCGGGGGAGCACAGATACGCAGTATTTT
TRBV4-1	TRBD2	NA	TRBJ2-5	CASSQMGLAQETQYF	TGCGCCAGCAGCCAAATGGGACTAGCGCAAGAGACCCAGTACTTC
TRBV9	NA	NA	TRBJ2-7	CASSAGGREQYF	TGTGCCAGCAGCGCCGGGGGTCGGGAGCAGTACTTC
TRBV2	TRBD1	NA	TRBJ2-1	CASSEDRGNEQFF	TGTGCCAGCAGTGAGGACAGGGGTAATGAGCAGTTCTTC
TRBV11-2	NA	NA	TRBJ1-5	CASSHPVRQPQHF	TGTGCCAGCAGCCACCCCGTACGGCAGCCCCAGCATTTT
TRBV6-1	TRBD1	NA	TRBJ1-5	CASSEMGGTGRFIGNQPQHF	TGTGCCAGCAGTGAAATGGGGGGGACAGGGAGGTTTATCGGGAATCAGCCCCAGCATTTT
TRBV11-2	TRBD2	once	TRBJ2-7	CASSPRGGTNSYEQYF	TGTGCCAGCAGCCCAAGAGGTGGGACTAACTCCTACGAGCAGTACTTC
TRBV5-1	NA	NA	TRBJ2-3	CASSLEGTQSTDTQYF	TGCGCCAGCAGCTTGGAAGGGACACAGAGCACAGATACGCAGTATTTT
TRBV18	TRBD2	NA	TRBJ2-7	CASSPGTSSSLIEQYF	TGTGCCAGCTCCCCCGGGACTAGCAGCTCCCTGATTGAGCAGTACTTC